This entry lists 17 T cell receptor beta chains sequenced from one sample in a study of blood T cell repertoires in COVID-19. The assay was immunoSEQ multiplex PCR, and TCRdb's table has in-frame clones only and misses some. The sample consists of about 130,000 clones, approximately 83% of them appearing once. The specimen sequenced was peripheral blood. The receptors stem from a woman older than 75 with acute or convalescent COVID-19.

This clone has just a few counts. The rearrangement links TRBV6-5 to TRBJ1-2; 7 positions match TRBD1. The CDR3 loop spans 15 amino acids. V shed 4 bases and J 4 bases; nucleotides not matched to a gene: 9. In germline, CDR1 is MNHEY, CDR2 SVGAGI. DNA for the CDR3: TGTGCCAGCAGTTTACAGGGGAACGGGATCTATGGCTACACCTTC. Encoded protein: CASSLQGNGIYGYTF.

The table lists this clone with a few counts. The chain recombines TRBV12-5 with TRBJ1-5; the D gene is possibly TRBD1 (5 bases). The germline gives CDR1 LGHNT, CDR2 FRNRAP. The CDR3 totals 11 residues. The CDR3: CAPWGVQPQHF. CDR3 coding DNA: TGTGCCCCCTGGGGGGTACAGCCCCAGCATTTT.

This clone was observed a handful of times. This rearrangement joins TRBV19 to TRBJ2-3; TRBD1 matches at 10 bases. CDR1 is LNHDA and CDR2 is SQIVND in the germline V gene (reference sequence). J gave up 4 bases and V 6 bases, and 4 bases lay outside the gene matches. The CDR3 runs 14 residues. The CDR3 nucleotides read TGTGCCAGTAGAAGACAGGGGGCGTCAGATACGCAGTATTTT. Amino acids: CASRRQGASDTQYF.

The DNA for the CDR3 is TGCGCCAGCAGCTTCTCAGGCCGTGAGTACTTC. Its translation is CASSFSGREYF. V and J are TRBV5-1 and TRBJ2-7; the D is unclear. Germline V gene lookup returns CDR1 SGHRS and CDR2 YFSETQ. V gave up 2 bases and J gave up 11 bases, with 11 bases separating them. The CDR3 covers 11 residues.

This clone was picked up a small number of times. This chain joins TRBV6-5 and TRBJ2-7; 7 bases fit TRBD1. The CDR3 covers 14 residues. The germline CDR1 and CDR2 sequences are MNHEY and SVGAGI. Trimming removed 11 bases from V and 0 bases from J; junction bases left unmatched: 10. Here the CDR3 DNA reads TGTGCCGCTTCGGGACAGTTGAGCTCCTACGAGCAGTACTTC. Residues: CAASGQLSSYEQYF.

V gene TRBV5-1 combines with J gene TRBJ2-7; tentatively, D is TRBD2 (5 bases). Looked up from germline, CDR1 is SGHRS and CDR2 is YFSETQ. The V and J ends lost 0 bases and 6 bases respectively, with 16 bases between them. The CDR3 covers 15 residues. CDR3 sequence reads: CASSLEPSLRSEQYF. In DNA form, the CDR3 reads TGCGCCAGCAGCTTGGAGCCTAGCTTAAGAAGCGAGCAGTACTTC.

The gene calls are TRBV4-1 and TRBJ1-2; D unresolved. Trimming took 2 bases from V and 10 from J, leaving 14 bases between them. This CDR3 spans 13 amino acids. CDR1 is MGHRA, CDR2 YSYEKL, per germline. The CDR3, as DNA: TGCGCCAGCAGCCAATTGGGAGCGATAGACTACACCTTC. This encodes CASSQLGAIDYTF.

The chain carries TRBV5-1 and TRBJ2-2, with no clear D. V was pared by 7 bases and J by 4 bases, with 14 bases between. The CDR3 extends over 14 amino acids. Per germline, CDR1 SGHRS and CDR2 YFSETQ. The CDR3 nucleotides read TGCGCCAGCTATCGGGTTTCGGGCACCGGGGAGCTGTTTTTT. As protein: CASYRVSGTGELFF.

The V gene is TRBV11-2, the J gene TRBJ2-5; 8 bases line up with TRBD1. The V and J ends lost 3 bases and 2 bases, in that order; junction bases with no gene match: 2. The CDR3 sequence is 14 residues long. CDR1 SGHAT and CDR2 FQNNGV come from the germline V gene. The CDR3 is CASSFRQGQETQYF. For the CDR3, the DNA is TGTGCCAGCAGCTTCCGACAGGGGCAAGAGACCCAGTACTTC. The whole variable domain, filled in from reference TRBV11-2 and TRBJ2-5, reads EAGVAQSPRYKIIEKRQSVAFWCNPISGHATLYWYQQILGQGPKLLIQFQNNGVVDDSQLPKDRFSAERLKGVDSTLKIQPAKLEDSAVYLCASSFRQGQETQYFGPGTRLLVL.

As DNA, the CDR3 is TGTGCCAGCAGCCCCCAATCTGGGACAAGGTTAGAAACTTTCTTT. This encodes CASSPQSGTRLETFF. V and J are TRBV7-2 and TRBJ1-1; tentative D call: TRBD1 (6 bases). Germline assignment: CDR1 SGHTA and CDR2 FQGNSA. V was clipped by 5 bases and J by 12 bases, with 25 bases between them. The CDR3 runs to 15 residues. The full variable domain, in which reference TRBV7-2 and TRBJ1-1 provide the parts outside the CDR3, is GAGVSQSPSNKVTEKGKDVELRCDPISGHTALYWYRQSLGQGLEFLIYFQGNSAPDKSGLPSDRFSAERTGGSVSTLTIQRTQQEDSAVYLCASSPQSGTRLETFFGQGTRLTVV.

This chain uses TRBV7-2 with TRBJ2-1; TRBD2 matches at 11 bases. Germline-derived CDR1 and CDR2 are SGHTA and FQGNSA. V trimming: 0 bases; J trimming: 11 bases; junction bases outside the gene matches: 6. CDR3 length: 15 amino acids. CDR3 in DNA: TGTGCCAGCAGCTTAGCAACTAGCGGGGGTAAAAAGCAGTTCTTC. Encoded protein: CASSLATSGGKKQFF.

The chain couples TRBV19 to TRBJ2-3, with 12 nucleotides matching TRBD2. Germline V gene data show CDR1 as LNHDA and CDR2 as SQIVND (reference sequence). The junction had 12 bases not matched to a gene; V was cut back by 5 bases and J by 6 bases. The CDR3 covers 17 residues. CDR3 nucleotide sequence: TGTGCCAGTAGTTCGGGGACTAGCGGGTCCGTCCGGGATACGCAGTATTTT. Translation: CASSSGTSGSVRDTQYF.

V is TRBV9 and J is TRBJ1-5; 7 nucleotides align to TRBD1. Per germline, CDR1 SGDLS and CDR2 YYNGEE. V was clipped by 4 bases and J by 4 bases; unmatched bases: 5. The CDR3 runs to 14 residues. The CDR3 region is CASSTRDSNQPQHF. The CDR3 nucleotides are TGTGCCAGCAGCACCCGGGACAGTAATCAGCCCCAGCATTTT.

The chain uses TRBV7-3 and TRBJ2-2; 9 bases are a match to TRBD1. The trim removed 7 bases at V and 4 bases at J, leaving 4 bases unmatched. Per the germline V gene, CDR1 is SGHTA and CDR2 is FQGTGA. The CDR3 has 14 amino acids. The CDR3 DNA reads TGTGCCAGCACCGCGACAGGGGGCACCGGGGAGCTGTTTTTT. It translates to CASTATGGTGELFF.

The chain carries TRBV7-2 and TRBJ2-7, with D perhaps matching TRBD2 (5 bases). The CDR3 totals 16 residues. Trimming removed 3 bases at V and 0 bases at J, with 15 bases between. Germline V gene data show CDR1 as SGHTA and CDR2 as FQGNSA. CDR3 loop: CASSFFASGLSYEQYF. The CDR3 region has the DNA TGTGCCAGCAGCTTTTTTGCCAGCGGCCTCTCCTACGAGCAGTACTTC.

The gene calls are TRBV5-4 and TRBJ1-3, with D maybe TRBD1 (6 bases). Trimming stripped 4 bases from V and 1 base from J, with 18 bases between. CDR3 length: 17 residues. Germline-derived CDR1 and CDR2 are SGHNT and YYREEE (reference sequence). The chain's CDR3 is CASSPRPGQASGNTIYF. The CDR3 nucleotides read TGTGCCAGCAGCCCTCGCCCGGGACAAGCGTCTGGAAACACCATATATTTT.

The J gene is TRBJ1-5, the V gene TRBV6-6, with D hard to call. Trimming removed 6 bases from V and 7 bases from J, with 22 bases in between. Germline V lookup: CDR1 MNHNY, CDR2 SVGAGI (reference sequence). CDR3 length equals 16 residues. The CDR3 loop is CASSNPMTAGSQPQHF. CDR3 nucleotides: TGTGCCAGCAGCAACCCCATGACGGCGGGAAGCCAGCCCCAGCATTTT.